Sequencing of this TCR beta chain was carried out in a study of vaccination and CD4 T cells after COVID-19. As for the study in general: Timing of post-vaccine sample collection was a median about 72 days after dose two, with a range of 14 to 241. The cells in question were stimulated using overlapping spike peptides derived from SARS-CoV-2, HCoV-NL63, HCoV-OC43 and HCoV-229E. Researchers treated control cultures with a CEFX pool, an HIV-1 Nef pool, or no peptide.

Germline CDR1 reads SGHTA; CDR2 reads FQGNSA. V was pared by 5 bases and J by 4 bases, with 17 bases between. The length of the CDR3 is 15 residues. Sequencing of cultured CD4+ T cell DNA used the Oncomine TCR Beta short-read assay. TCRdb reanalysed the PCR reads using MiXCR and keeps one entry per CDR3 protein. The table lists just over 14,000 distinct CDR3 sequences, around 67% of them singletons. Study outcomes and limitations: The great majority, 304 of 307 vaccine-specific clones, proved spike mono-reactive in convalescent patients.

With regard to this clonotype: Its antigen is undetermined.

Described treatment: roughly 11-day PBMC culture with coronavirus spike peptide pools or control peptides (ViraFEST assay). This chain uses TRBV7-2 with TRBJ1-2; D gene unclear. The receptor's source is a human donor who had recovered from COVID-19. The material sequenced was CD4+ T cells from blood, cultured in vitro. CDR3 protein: CASSPGVRRSYGYTF. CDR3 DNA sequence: TGTGCCAGCAGCCCTGGGGTCAGGCGGAGCTATGGCTACACCTTC.